Included here is one T cell receptor beta chain sequence, with context. This CDR3 region has 12 residues. V shed 8 bases, J shed 2 bases, and the junction held 0 bases outside the gene matches. CDR1 and CDR2 (germline): LNHDA, SQIVND (reference sequence). This sample is drawn from a study of blood T cell repertoires in COVID-19. Under the authors' procedure: Quantification of nucleated cells was approximated via reference gene primer amplification. Produced via immunoSEQ multiplex PCR; TCRdb's table is partial and in-frame only. That table supplies the V and J calls and clone size; D and trimming were determined from the DNA. Of roughly 68,000 clones listed, about 85% are singletons. It was during active infection that Seattle patients were enrolled and then longitudinally followed.

This TCR came from a woman between 50 and 59 years old with COVID-19, enrolled during active disease. The chain recombines TRBV19 with TRBJ2-7; 10 nucleotides line up with TRBD1. Material: peripheral blood. CDR3 nucleotide sequence: TGTGCCAGTGGGACAGGGGCCTACGAGCAGTACTTC. This sequence encodes CASGTGAYEQYF.